This T cell receptor (beta chain) was retrieved from a study of T cell clones after liver transplantation (dated by TCRdb to the late 2010s). Study-wide context: Samples were obtained from ITN030ST, a randomized trial in which withdrawal of immunosuppression was attempted within 2 years of liver transplantation. The subjects received no induction therapy and were kept on standard immunosuppression until randomization at 12-24 months post-transplant. Tolerance meant complete immunosuppression withdrawal for at least one year without liver enzymes rising beyond twice the upper limit of normal. Third party-reactive TCRbeta sequences from pre-transplant MLRs were also identified as an antigen-independent comparator for donor-reactive sequences. After a pre-transplant mixed lymphocyte reaction, TCRbeta sequencing was used to pinpoint donor-reactive T cell clones, which were subsequently tracked in post-transplant blood. Of the 8 liver transplant recipients making up the studied cohort, 3 were classified as tolerant and 5 as non-tolerant. Blood samples were collected pre-transplant, pre-randomization before withdrawal, and post-randomization after either complete withdrawal or failed withdrawal. Of the eight recipients, a few were HCV-positive, while the remaining recipients had been transplanted for non-autoimmune, non-viral indications.

CDR1 and CDR2 are read off the germline V gene (reference sequence) as MNHEY and SMNVEV. The CDR3 numbers 19 residues from cysteine through phenylalanine. Here the CDR3 DNA is all that survives: 57 bases in frame from base 1. For this chain, trimming is 4 bases at the V end and 5 bases at the J end, and the number of junction bases without a gene match is 21. This clone is deemed medium-sized (0.01 to 0.1%). The antigen this receptor binds is unknown. Base qualities are not provided; no much larger clone lies one nucleotide away. This specimen's time point label, per the study, means: pre-transplant. Unstimulated PBMCs, after thawing, were stained for CD3, CD4 and CD8 and then FACS-sorted into CD3+CD4+ and CD3+CD8+ populations. All 8 studied subjects were randomized to immunosuppression withdrawal. Genomic DNA was isolated with the Qiagen DNeasy Blood and Tissue Kit. Study-wide findings and limitations: The decline in donor-reactive sequences exceeded the decline in third party-reactive sequences, suggesting partial antigen-specific deletion that was unrelated to withdrawal success. In two subjects, low numbers of available donor cells limited the measurable donor-reactive repertoire. When repertoire turnover was accounted for, significantly reduced detection of donor-reactive sequences was found in 7 of 8 subjects for CD4 and in 8 of 8 subjects for CD8. The conclusions were considered preliminary, being limited by small, heterogeneous patient numbers and non-standardized post-transplant time points. Because allograft tissue specimens were not available, migration of donor-reactive T cells into the graft, rather than deletion, may have occurred. A significant post-transplant decrease in circulating donor-reactive CD4 TCRbeta sequences was observed in 5 of 8 subjects, irrespective of tolerance or HCV status.

Using immunoSEQ, frozen genomic DNA was subjected to high-throughput TCRbeta CDR3 sequencing, a process that included PCR amplification, mapping, bias correction and internal controls. As for the authors' bioinformatics: Only productive rearrangements were retained, with each unique TCRbeta sequence defined by its CDR3 nucleotide sequence together with its V and J gene. For a sequence to be called donor-reactive, it needed a frequency of at least 0.01% and at least 5-fold expansion in CFSE-low cells compared with unstimulated pre-transplant cells. To ensure at least 90% detection power, minimum frequency thresholds were set for each subject based on that subject's lowest-template unstimulated sample. Repertoire turnover was measured by Jensen-Shannon divergence between the top 1000 TCRbeta sequences post- and pre-transplant. Changes in detection of donor-reactive sequences were tested with two-sided Fisher's exact tests. Held by TCRdb, this immuneACCESS table contains in-frame sequences only and omits some clones. Under half of the omission traces to an unresolved V gene where checked; the cause of the rest is unknown. V and J calls and clone size are as listed in that table; D and trimming were resolved from the DNA. Counted in this sample were roughly 15,000 clones; around 90% of them appeared once. The ten largest clonotypes hold 40% to 55% of the sample.

The V and J segments used are TRBV27 and TRBJ2-3; TRBD1 matches 7 bases in the middle. The specimen comprised CD8+ T cells from blood, sampled before liver transplant. The clonotype originates from a human donor who received a liver transplant. At the DNA level, the sequence is TGTGCCAGCAGTTCCTGGTTGGTCCGACAGGGTCCGGTGAAAGATACGCAGTATTTT. It codes for CASSSWLVRQGPVKDTQYF.